Below, one T cell receptor (beta chain) is given with its context. This entry is derived from a study of blood T cell repertoires in COVID-19. Germline-derived CDR1 and CDR2 are MNHEY and SVGAGI. The CDR3 runs to 15 residues. Trimming left V 0 bases short and J 0 bases short, with 8 bases between. Sequencing used immunoSEQ multiplex PCR; TCRdb keeps in-frame clones, though not all of them. Of approximately 89,000 clones detected, about four fifths appear once; the ten largest clones hold approximately 6%. This TCR derives from a man between 65 and 80 years old with COVID-19, enrolled during active disease. The V call is TRBV6-5, the J call TRBJ1-1; D gene uncertain. The source material was peripheral blood. As DNA, the CDR3 is TGTGCCAGCAGTTACTCGACAAGCATGAACACTGAAGCTTTCTTT. Its translation: CASSYSTSMNTEAFF.